This TCR beta chain was observed in a study of blood T cell repertoires in COVID-19. CDR3 length: 15 residues. V shed 9 bases and J 3 bases; nucleotides not matched to a gene: 6. Germline values: CDR1 LNHDA, CDR2 SQIVND (reference sequence). Clones were read by immunoSEQ multiplex PCR, and TCRdb kept only the in-frame ones, dropping some. The repertoire holds tens of thousands of clones, with 70% to 90% as singletons. The chain is built from TRBV19 and TRBJ1-5; 12 nucleotides align to TRBD1. Sequenced material: peripheral blood. The TCR sequence derives from a man between 65 and 79 years old with acute or convalescent COVID-19. CDR3 region: CASTGTGGPNQPQHF. As DNA, the CDR3 is TGTGCCAGCACAGGGACAGGGGGCCCCAATCAGCCCCAGCATTTT.